This TCR beta chain was identified in a study of monozygotic twins with inflammatory bowel disease. With regard to this clonotype: No antigen is known for it.

Template switching appended UMIs that held a 6-nucleotide sample barcode. TCRdb re-called the 5' RACE reads; every CDR3 protein appears as one record, without DNA. Here the sample table reports around 220,000 distinct CDR3 sequences. This CDR3 spans 13 amino acids. The germline gives CDR1 ENHRY, CDR2 SYGVKD. Notes on the study in general: IBD-affected twins scored below their healthy co-twins in TCRbeta diversity (inverse Simpson).

Material: blood. The clonotype was recovered from a human donor with ulcerative colitis or Crohn's disease, or a healthy co-twin of an affected twin (not recorded which). The chain uses TRBV10-3 and TRBJ2-5; the D call of TRBD1 rests on TCRdb alone, since no DNA is present to check it. The CDR3: CAIKSGSEETQYF.